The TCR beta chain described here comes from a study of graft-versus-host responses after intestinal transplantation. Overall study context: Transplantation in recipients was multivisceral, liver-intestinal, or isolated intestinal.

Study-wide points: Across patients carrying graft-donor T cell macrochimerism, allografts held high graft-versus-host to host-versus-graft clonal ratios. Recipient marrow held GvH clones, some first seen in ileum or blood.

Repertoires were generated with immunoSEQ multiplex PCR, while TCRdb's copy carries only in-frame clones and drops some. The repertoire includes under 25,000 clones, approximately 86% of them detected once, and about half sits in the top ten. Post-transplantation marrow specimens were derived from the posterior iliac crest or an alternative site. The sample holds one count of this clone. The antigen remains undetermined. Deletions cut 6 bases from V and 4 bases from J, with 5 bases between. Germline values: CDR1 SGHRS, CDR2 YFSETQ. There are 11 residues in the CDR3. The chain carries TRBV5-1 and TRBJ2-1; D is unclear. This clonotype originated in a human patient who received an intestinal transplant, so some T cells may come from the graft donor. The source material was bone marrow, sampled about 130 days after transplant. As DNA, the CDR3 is TGCGCCAGCAAGTTGTACAATGAGCAGTTCTTC. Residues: CASKLYNEQFF. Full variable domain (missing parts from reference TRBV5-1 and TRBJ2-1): KAGVTQTPRYLIKTRGQQVTLSCSPISGHRSVSWYQQTPGQGLQFLFEYFSETQRNKGNFPGRFSGRQFSNSRSEMNVSTLELGDSALYLCASKLYNEQFFGPGTRLTVL.